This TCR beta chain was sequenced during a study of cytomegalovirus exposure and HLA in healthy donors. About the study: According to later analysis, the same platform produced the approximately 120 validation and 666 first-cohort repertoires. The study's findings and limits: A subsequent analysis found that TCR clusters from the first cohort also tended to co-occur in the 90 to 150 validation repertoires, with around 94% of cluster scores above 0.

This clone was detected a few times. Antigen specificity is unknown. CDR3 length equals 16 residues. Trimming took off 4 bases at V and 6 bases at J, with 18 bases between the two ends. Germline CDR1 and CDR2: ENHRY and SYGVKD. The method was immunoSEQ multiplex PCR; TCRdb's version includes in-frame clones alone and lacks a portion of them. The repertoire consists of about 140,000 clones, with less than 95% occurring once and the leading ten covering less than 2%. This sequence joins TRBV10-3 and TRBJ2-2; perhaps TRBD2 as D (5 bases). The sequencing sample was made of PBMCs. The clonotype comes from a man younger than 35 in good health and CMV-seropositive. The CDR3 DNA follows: TGTGCCATCAGTGCGACCGGAGGTGGGATCCCCGGGGAGCTGTTTTTT. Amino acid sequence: CAISATGGGIPGELFF.